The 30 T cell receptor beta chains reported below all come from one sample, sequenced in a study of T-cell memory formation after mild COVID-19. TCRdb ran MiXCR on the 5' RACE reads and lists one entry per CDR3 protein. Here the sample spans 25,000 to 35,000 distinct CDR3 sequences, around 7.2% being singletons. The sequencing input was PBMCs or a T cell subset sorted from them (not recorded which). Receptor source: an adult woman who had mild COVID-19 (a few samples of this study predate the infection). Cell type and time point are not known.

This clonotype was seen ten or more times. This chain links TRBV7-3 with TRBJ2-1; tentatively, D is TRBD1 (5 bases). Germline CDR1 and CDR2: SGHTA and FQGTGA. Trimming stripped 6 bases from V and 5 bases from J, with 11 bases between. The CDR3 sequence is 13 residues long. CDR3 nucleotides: TGTGCCAGCAGTCCGGACAACCACAATGAGCAGTTCTTC. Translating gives CASSPDNHNEQFF.

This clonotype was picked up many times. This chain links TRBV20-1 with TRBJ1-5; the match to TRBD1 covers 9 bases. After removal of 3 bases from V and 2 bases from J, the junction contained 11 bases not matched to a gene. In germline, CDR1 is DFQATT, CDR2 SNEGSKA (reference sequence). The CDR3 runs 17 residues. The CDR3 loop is CSASGQGLLVGNQPQHF. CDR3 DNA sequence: TGCAGTGCTAGCGGACAGGGGCTCCTGGTTGGCAATCAGCCCCAGCATTTT.

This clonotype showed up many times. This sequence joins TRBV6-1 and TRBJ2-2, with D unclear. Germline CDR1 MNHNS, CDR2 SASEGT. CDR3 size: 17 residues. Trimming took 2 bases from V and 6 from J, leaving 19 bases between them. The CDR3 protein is CASSELAKSLSAGELFF. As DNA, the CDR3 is TGTGCCAGCAGTGAATTGGCTAAATCTCTAAGTGCCGGGGAGCTGTTTTTT.

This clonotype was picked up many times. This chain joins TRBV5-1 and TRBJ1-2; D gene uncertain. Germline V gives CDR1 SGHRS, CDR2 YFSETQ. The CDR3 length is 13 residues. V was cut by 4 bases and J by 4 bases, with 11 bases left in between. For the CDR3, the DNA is TGCGCCAGCAGCGACACGTCAGGCTATGGCTACACCTTC. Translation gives CASSDTSGYGYTF.

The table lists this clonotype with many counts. The CDR3 DNA sequence: TGTGCCAGCAGCTTAGCCGGGCGGGTCAATCAGCCCCAGCATTTT. This translates into CASSLAGRVNQPQHF. The chain joins TRBV7-2 to TRBJ1-5; D gene ambiguous. Germline values: CDR1 SGHTA, CDR2 FQGNSA. CDR3 size: 15 residues. The V gene lost 0 bases and the J gene lost 3 bases, with 9 bases spanning the gap.

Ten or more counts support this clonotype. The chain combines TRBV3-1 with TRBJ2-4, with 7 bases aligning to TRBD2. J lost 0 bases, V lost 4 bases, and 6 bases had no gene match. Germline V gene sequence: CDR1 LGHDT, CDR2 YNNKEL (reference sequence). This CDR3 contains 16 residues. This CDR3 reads CASSLQGGGAKNIQYF. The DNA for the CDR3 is TGTGCCAGCAGCCTCCAAGGCGGGGGAGCCAAAAACATTCAGTACTTC.

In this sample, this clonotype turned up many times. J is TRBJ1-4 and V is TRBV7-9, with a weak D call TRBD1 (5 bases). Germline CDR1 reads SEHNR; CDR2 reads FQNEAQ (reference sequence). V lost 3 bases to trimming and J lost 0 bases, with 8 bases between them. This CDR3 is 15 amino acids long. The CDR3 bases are TGTGCCAGCAGCTTTGGGGGTGCAACTAATGAAAAACTGTTTTTT. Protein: CASSFGGATNEKLFF.

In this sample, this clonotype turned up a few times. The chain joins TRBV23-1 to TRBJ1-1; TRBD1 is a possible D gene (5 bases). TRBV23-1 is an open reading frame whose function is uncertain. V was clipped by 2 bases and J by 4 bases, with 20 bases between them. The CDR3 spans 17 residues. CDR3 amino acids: CASSQPNGKSGGTEAFF. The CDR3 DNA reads TGCGCCAGCAGTCAACCAAACGGCAAGTCGGGGGGCACTGAAGCTTTCTTT.

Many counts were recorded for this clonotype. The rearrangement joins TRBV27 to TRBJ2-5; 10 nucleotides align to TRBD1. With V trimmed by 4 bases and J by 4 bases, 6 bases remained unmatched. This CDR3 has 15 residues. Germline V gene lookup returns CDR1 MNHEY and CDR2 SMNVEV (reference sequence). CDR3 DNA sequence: TGTGCCAGCAGTTCGCACCGGGACAGGGGAGAGACCCAGTACTTC. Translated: CASSSHRDRGETQYF.

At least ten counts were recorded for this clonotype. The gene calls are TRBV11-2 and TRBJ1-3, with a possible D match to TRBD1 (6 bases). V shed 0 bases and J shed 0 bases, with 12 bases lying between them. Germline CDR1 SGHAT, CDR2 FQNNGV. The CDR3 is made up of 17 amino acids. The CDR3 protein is CASSLDRGRGSGNTIYF. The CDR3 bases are TGTGCCAGCAGCTTAGATCGCGGCAGGGGCTCTGGAAACACCATATATTTT.

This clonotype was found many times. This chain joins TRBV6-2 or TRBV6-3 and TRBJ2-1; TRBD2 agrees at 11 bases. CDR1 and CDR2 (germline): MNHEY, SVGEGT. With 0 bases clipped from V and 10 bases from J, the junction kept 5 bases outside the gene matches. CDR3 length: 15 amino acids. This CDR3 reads CASSYSLAGGNEQFF. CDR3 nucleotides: TGTGCCAGCAGTTACTCCCTAGCGGGAGGCAACGAGCAGTTCTTC.

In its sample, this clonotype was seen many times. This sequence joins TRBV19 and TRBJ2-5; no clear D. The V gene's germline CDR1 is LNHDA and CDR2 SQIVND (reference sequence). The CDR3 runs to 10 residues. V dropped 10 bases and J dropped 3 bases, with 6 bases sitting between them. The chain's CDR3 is CATTKETQYF. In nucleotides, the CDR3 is TGTGCCACGACGAAAGAGACCCAGTACTTC.

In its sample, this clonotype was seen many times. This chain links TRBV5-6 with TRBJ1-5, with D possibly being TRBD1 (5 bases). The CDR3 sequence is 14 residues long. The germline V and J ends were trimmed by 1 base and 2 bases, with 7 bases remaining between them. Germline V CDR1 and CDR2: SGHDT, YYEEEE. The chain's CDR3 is CASSLRGRNQPQHF. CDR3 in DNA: TGTGCCAGCAGCTTGAGGGGACGCAATCAGCCCCAGCATTTT.

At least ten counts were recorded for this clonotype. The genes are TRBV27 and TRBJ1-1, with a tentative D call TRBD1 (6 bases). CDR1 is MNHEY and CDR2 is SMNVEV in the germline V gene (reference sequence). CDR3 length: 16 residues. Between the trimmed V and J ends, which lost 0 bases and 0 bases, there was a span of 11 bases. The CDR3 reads CASSLSSTGMNTEAFF. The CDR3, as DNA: TGTGCCAGCAGTTTATCCTCCACAGGGATGAACACTGAAGCTTTCTTT.

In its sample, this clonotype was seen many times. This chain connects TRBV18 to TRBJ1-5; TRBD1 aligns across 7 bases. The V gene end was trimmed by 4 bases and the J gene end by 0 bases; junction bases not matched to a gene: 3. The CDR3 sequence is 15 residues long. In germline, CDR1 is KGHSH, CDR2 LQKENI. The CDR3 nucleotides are TGTGCCAGCTCACAAACAGGGGTTAGCAATCAGCCCCAGCATTTT. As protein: CASSQTGVSNQPQHF.

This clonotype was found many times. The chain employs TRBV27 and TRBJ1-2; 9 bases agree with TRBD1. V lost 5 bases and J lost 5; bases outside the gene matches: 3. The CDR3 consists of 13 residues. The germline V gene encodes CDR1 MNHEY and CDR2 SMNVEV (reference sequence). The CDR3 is CASSRTGAYGYTF. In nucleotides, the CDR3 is TGTGCCAGCAGTCGGACAGGGGCATATGGCTACACCTTC.

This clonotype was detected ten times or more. The CDR3 here is CSPKQGNEQYF. The CDR3 region has the DNA TGCAGTCCAAAACAGGGTAACGAGCAGTACTTC. V is TRBV20-1 and J is TRBJ2-7; TRBD1 is a possible D gene (6 bases). The CDR3 is made up of 11 amino acids. Trimming removed 8 bases at V and 5 bases at J, with 13 bases between. Germline V gene sequence: CDR1 DFQATT, CDR2 SNEGSKA (reference sequence).

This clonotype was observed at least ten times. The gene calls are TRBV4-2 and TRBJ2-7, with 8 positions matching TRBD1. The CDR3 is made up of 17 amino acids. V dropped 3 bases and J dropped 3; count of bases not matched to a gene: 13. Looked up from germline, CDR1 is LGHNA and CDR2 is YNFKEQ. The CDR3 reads CASSHSPGTGALYEQYF. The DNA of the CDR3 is TGTGCCAGCAGCCACTCCCCTGGGACAGGAGCCCTCTACGAGCAGTACTTC.

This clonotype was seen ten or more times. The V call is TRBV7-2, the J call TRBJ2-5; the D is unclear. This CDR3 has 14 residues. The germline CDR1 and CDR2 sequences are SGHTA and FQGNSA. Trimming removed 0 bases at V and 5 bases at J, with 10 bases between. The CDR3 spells CASSLAWLRETQYF. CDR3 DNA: TGTGCCAGCAGCTTAGCGTGGCTACGTGAGACCCAGTACTTC.

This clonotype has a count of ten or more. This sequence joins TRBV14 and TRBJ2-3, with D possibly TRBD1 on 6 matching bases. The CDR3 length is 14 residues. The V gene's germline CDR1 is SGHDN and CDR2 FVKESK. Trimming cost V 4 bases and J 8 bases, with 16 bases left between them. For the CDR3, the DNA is TGTGCCAGCAGCCTTGCACCACAGGGTGGTACGCAGTATTTT. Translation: CASSLAPQGGTQYF.

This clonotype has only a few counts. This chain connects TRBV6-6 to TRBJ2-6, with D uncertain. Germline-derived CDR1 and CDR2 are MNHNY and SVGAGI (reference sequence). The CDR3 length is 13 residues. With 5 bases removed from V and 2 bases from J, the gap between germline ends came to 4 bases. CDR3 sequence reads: CASSDPGANVLTF. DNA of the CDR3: TGTGCCAGCAGTGACCCTGGGGCCAACGTCCTGACTTTC.

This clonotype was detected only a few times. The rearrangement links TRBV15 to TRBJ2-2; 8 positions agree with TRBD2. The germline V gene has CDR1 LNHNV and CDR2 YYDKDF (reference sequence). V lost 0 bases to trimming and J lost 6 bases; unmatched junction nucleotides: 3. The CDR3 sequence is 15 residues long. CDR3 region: CATSRDTGGPGELFF. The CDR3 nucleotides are TGTGCCACCAGCAGAGATACGGGGGGGCCCGGGGAGCTGTTTTTT.

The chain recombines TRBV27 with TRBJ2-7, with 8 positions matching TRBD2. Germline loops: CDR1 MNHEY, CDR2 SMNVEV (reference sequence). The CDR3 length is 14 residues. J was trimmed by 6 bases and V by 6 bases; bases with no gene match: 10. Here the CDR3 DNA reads TGTGCCAGCAGGTCGAGCGGGAGAAAAGGCGAGCAGTACTTC. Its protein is CASRSSGRKGEQYF.

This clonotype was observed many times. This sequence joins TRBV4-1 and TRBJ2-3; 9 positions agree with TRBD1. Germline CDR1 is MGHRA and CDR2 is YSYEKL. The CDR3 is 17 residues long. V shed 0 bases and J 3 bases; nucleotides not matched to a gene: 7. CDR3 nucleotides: TGCGCCAGCAGCCAAGAGTTTACAGGACAGGGGACAGATACGCAGTATTTT. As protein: CASSQEFTGQGTDTQYF.

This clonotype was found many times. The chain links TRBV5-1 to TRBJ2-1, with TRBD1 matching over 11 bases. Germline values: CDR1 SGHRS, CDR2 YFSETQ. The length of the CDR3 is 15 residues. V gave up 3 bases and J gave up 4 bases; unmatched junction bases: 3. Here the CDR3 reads CASSSGTGGYNEQFF. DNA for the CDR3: TGCGCCAGCAGCTCCGGGACAGGGGGTTACAATGAGCAGTTCTTC.

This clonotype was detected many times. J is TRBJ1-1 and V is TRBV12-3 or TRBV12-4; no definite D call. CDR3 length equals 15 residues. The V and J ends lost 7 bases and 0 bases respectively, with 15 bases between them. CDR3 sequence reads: CASTLSPPMNTEAFF. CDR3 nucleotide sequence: TGTGCCAGCACCCTTAGTCCGCCTATGAACACTGAAGCTTTCTTT.

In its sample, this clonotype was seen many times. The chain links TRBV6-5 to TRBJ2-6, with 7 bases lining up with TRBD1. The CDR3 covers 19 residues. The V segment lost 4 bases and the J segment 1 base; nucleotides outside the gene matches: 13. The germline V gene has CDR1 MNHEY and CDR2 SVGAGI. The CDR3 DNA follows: TGTGCCAGCAGTTCCCAAAGGACAGGAATAATATCTGGGGCCAACGTCCTGACTTTC. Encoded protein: CASSSQRTGIISGANVLTF.

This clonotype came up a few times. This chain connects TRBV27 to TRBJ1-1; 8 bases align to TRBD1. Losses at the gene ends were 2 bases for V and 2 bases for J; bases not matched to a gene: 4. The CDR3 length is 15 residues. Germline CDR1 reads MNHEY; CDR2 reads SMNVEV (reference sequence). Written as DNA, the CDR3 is TGTGCCAGCAGTTTACGGGACAGGTCTAACACTGAAGCTTTCTTT. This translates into CASSLRDRSNTEAFF.

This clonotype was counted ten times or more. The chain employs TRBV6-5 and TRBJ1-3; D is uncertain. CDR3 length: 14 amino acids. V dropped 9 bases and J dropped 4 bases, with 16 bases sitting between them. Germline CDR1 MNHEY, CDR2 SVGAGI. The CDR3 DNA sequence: TGTGCCAGTGGCTCCGGAGGGCCGGGAAACACCATATATTTT. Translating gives CASGSGGPGNTIYF.

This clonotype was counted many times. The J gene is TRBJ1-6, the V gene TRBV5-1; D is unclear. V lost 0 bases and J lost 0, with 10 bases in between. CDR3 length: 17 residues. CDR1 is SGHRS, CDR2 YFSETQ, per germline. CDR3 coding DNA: TGCGCCAGCAGCTTGGAGGCTCTGAGCTCCTATAATTCACCCCTCCACTTT. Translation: CASSLEALSSYNSPLHF.